The subject of this entry is one T cell receptor (beta chain). The sample is drawn from a study of blood T cell repertoires in COVID-19. The overall study: Specimens from acute and convalescent COVID-19 originated in the United States, Italy and Spain.

The CDR3 runs to 13 residues. Per germline, CDR1 MRHNA and CDR2 SNTAGT. V was clipped by 4 bases and J by 5 bases, with 11 bases between them. Per the original methods: Reference gene primer amplification in the assay estimated nucleated cell counts. The method was immunoSEQ multiplex PCR; TCRdb's version includes in-frame clones alone and lacks a portion of them. That table furnishes V, J and clone size, whereas the DNA furnished D and trimming. Of around 270,000 clones in the sample, around 92% are singletons; the top ten hold approximately 2.6%. The TCR originated in a person aged 18-30 years with COVID-19, enrolled during active disease. Sequencing was performed on peripheral blood. This chain uses TRBV6-4 with TRBJ1-1; weak D call: TRBD1 (5 bases). The CDR3 region is CASSAQGDTEAFF. The CDR3 region has the DNA TGTGCCAGCAGTGCGCAGGGTGATACTGAAGCTTTCTTT.